The present T cell receptor beta chain was sequenced within a study of blood T cells in healthy people across ages. The germline V gene encodes CDR1 ENHRY and CDR2 SYGVKD. This CDR3 spans 15 amino acids. V lost 4 bases to trimming and J lost 4 bases; unmatched junction nucleotides: 6. Through a sample-barcoded 5' primer and a J-beta primer mix, a second PCR was run for about 6 to 12 cycles. The template-switch adaptor, which had 12 random nucleotides, put a tag on each cDNA molecule. TCRdb independently ran MiXCR on the 5' RACE reads; one entry per CDR3 protein. The table lists 1.6 million or so distinct CDR3 sequences, almost 35% of them singletons.

The chain carries TRBV10-3 and TRBJ2-5; 10 nucleotides agree with TRBD1. Sequenced sample: blood. This clonotype was sampled from a woman aged 30 to 39 in good health. The CDR3 sequence: CAISAGTGEGETQYF. The CDR3 bases are TGTGCCATCAGTGCCGGGACAGGGGAGGGAGAGACCCAGTACTTC.